Included here is one TCR beta chain sequence, with context. The sample belongs to a study of blood T cell repertoires in COVID-19. Study-wide context: Samples came from the United States, Italy and Spain, spanning acute and convalescent COVID-19.

The CDR3 totals 16 residues. CDR1 is SGHNT, CDR2 YYREEE, per germline (reference sequence). V was clipped by 4 bases and J by 4 bases, with 18 bases between them. Per the original data handling: Scientists estimated how many nucleated cells there were by amplifying reference gene primers. Assay: immunoSEQ multiplex PCR; the TCRdb copy retains only in-frame clones and omits some. V and J calls plus clone size are reproduced from that table; the DNA served to infer D and trimming. Of about 120,000 clones in the sample, roughly three quarters were seen once. The specimen sequenced was peripheral blood. The chain couples TRBV5-4 to TRBJ2-1, with D perhaps TRBD2 (7 bases). This clonotype was obtained from a human donor in a cohort sampled during active COVID-19. CDR3 nucleotides: TGTGCCAGCAGCCCGCAGGCGGAGGGGGGGTACAATGAGCAGTTCTTC. This translates into CASSPQAEGGYNEQFF.